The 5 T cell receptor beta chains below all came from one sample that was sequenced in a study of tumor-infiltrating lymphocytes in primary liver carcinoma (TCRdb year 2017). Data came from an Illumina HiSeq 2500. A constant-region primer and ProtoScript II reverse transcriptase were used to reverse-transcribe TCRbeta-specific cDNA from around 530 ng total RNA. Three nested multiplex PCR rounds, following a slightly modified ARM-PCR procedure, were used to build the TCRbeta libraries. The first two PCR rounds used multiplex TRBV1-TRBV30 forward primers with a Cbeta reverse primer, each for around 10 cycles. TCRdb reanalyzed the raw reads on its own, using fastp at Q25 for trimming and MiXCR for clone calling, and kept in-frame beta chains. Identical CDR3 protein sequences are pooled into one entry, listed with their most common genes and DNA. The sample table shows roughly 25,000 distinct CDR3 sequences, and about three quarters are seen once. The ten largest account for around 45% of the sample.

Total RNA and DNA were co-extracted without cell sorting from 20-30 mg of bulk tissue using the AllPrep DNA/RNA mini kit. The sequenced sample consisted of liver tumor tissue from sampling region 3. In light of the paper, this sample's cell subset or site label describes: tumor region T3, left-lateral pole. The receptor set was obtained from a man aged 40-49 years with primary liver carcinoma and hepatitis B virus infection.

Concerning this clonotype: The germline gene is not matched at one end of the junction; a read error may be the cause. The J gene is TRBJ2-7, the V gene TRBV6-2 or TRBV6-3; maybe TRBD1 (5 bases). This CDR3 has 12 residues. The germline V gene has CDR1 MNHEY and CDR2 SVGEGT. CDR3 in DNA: TGTCCCAGCAGTTCTGACAGCTACGAGCAGTACTTC. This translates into CPSSSDSYEQYF.

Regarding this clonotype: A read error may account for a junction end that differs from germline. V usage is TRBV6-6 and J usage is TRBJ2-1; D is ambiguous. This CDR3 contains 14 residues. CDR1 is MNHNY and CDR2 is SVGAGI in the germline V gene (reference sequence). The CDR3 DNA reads TGTGTCAGCAGTTATACCGGATCAGACAAAGAGCAGTTCTTC. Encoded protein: CVSSYTGSDKEQFF.

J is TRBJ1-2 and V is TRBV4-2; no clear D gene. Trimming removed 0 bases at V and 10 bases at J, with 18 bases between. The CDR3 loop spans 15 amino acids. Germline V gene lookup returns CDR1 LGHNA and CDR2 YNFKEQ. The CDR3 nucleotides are TGTGCCAGCAGCCAAGATATGGCCAGTGGTGGTGACTACACCTTC. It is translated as CASSQDMASGGDYTF.

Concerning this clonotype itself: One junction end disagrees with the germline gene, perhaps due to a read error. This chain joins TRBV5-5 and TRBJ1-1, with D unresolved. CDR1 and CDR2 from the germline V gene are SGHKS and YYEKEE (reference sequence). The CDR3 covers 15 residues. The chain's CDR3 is CASKPSGYLNTEDFF. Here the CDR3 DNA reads TGTGCCAGCAAACCTTCCGGCTACCTGAATACTGAAGATTTCTTT.

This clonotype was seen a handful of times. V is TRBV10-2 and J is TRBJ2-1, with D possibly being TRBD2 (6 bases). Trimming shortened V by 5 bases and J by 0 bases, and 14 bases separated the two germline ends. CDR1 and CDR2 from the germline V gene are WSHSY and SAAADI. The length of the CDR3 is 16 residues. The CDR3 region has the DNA TGCGCCAGCAGTCTCACTACCGGGAGCTCCTACAATGAGCAGTTCTTC. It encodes CASSLTTGSSYNEQFF.